These 16 T cell receptor beta chains were sequenced from one sample in a study of blood T cell repertoires in COVID-19. Profiled with immunoSEQ multiplex PCR; TCRdb holds only in-frame clones, not every one. This sample has 130,000 to 150,000 clones, with approximately 88% found just once. The sequenced sample consisted of peripheral blood. The receptors were gathered from a woman between 45 and 65 years old with acute or convalescent COVID-19.

This clone was counted a single time. The chain employs TRBV10-1 and TRBJ1-2; D is possibly TRBD1 (6 bases). Germline CDR1 is WNHNN and CDR2 is SYGVQD (reference sequence). The CDR3 loop spans 13 amino acids. With 6 bases removed from V and 1 base from J, the gap between germline ends came to 9 bases. This CDR3 reads CASSEDSNYGYTF. Written as DNA, the CDR3 is TGCGCCAGCAGCGAGGACAGTAACTATGGCTACACCTTC.

V gene TRBV7-2 combines with J gene TRBJ2-5, with a weak D call TRBD2 (5 bases). The CDR3 is 15 residues long. V lost 6 bases to trimming and J lost 5 bases, with 19 bases between them. Germline lookup yields CDR1 SGHTA and CDR2 FQGNSA. CDR3 coding DNA: TGTGCCAGCAGTCCGGCAGTAGGCTCGGGGGAGACCCAGTACTTC. Translating it yields CASSPAVGSGETQYF.

The chain combines TRBV7-3 with TRBJ2-7, with 9 bases that match TRBD1. Germline CDR1 and CDR2: SGHTA and FQGTGA. V shed 5 bases, J shed 3 bases, and the junction held 2 bases outside the gene matches. The CDR3 runs to 13 residues. The CDR3 loop is CASSPGQGYEQYF. CDR3 nucleotide sequence: TGTGCCAGCAGCCCGGGACAGGGCTACGAGCAGTACTTC.

This sequence joins TRBV9 and TRBJ1-5; TRBD1 matches at 8 bases. V shed 0 bases, J shed 7 bases, and the junction held 3 bases outside the gene matches. CDR3 length: 14 residues. Germline V gene lookup returns CDR1 SGDLS and CDR2 YYNGEE. The CDR3 sequence: CASSVADRGQPQHF. CDR3 DNA: TGTGCCAGCAGCGTAGCCGACAGGGGACAGCCCCAGCATTTT.

V and J are TRBV24-1 and TRBJ2-5, with D possibly TRBD2 on 6 matching bases. Germline lookup yields CDR1 KGHDR and CDR2 SFDVKD. The CDR3 is 13 amino acids. Trimming took off 9 bases at V and 4 bases at J, with 14 bases between the two ends. The CDR3 loop is CATSRDFPETQYF. In DNA, the CDR3 is TGTGCCACCTCCCGGGACTTCCCAGAGACCCAGTACTTC.

This clone has more than one count but fewer than ten. The J gene is TRBJ1-1, the V gene TRBV4-1; D is unclear. The CDR3 sequence is 12 residues long. With 5 bases removed from V and 5 bases from J, the gap between germline ends came to 9 bases. Germline values: CDR1 MGHRA, CDR2 YSYEKL. For the CDR3, the DNA is TGCGCCAGCAGCGAGGCCGGGACTGAAGCTTTCTTT. Its translation is CASSEAGTEAFF.

This rearrangement joins TRBV21-1 to TRBJ2-3; the D segment call TRBD2 is taken from the table without a DNA check. TRBV21-1 is recorded as a pseudogene. The CDR3 is 16 residues long. The CDR3 reads CASSNPRSQRTDTQYF. The CDR3, as DNA: TGTGCCAGCAGCAATCCCCGCTCGCAGCGAACAGATACGCAGTATTTT.

As DNA, the CDR3 is TGTGCCAGCAGTTTATTGGGAAGGGGGAACACTGAAGCTTTCTTT. It yields the protein CASSLLGRGNTEAFF. The gene calls are TRBV28 and TRBJ1-1, with D possibly matching TRBD1 (5 bases). Germline loops: CDR1 MDHEN, CDR2 SYDVKM. The ends were cut back, 1 base at V and 1 base at J, with 10 bases in the middle. The CDR3 spans 15 residues.

The chain combines TRBV6-6 with TRBJ1-1; tentative D call: TRBD1 (6 bases). Germline lookup yields CDR1 MNHNY and CDR2 SVGAGI (reference sequence). The V and J ends lost 8 bases and 3 bases respectively, with 10 bases between them. The CDR3 is made up of 12 amino acids. CDR3 sequence (DNA): TGTGCCAGCGAGAAGGGGGACACTGAAGCTTTCTTT. Amino acids: CASEKGDTEAFF.

The V and J genes are TRBV11-3 and TRBJ2-2; maybe TRBD2 (7 bases). This CDR3 region has 15 residues. Germline CDR1 SGHNT, CDR2 YENEEA. Trimming cost V 5 bases and J 6 bases, with 16 bases left between them. The CDR3: CASSPPIGGPGELFF. Written as DNA, the CDR3 is TGTGCCAGCAGCCCCCCGATCGGGGGGCCCGGGGAGCTGTTTTTT.

This chain joins TRBV30 and TRBJ1-1; D uncertain. The CDR3 loop spans 13 amino acids. V lost 0 bases and J 1 base, leaving 6 bases between the germline ends. Per the germline V gene, CDR1 is GTSNPN and CDR2 is SVGIG (reference sequence). CDR3 protein: CAWSVLANTEAFF. The CDR3 bases are TGTGCCTGGAGTGTACTCGCGAACACTGAAGCTTTCTTT.

The V gene is TRBV5-1, the J gene TRBJ2-3; D possibly corresponds to TRBD1 (5 bases). Germline V gene sequence: CDR1 SGHRS, CDR2 YFSETQ. This CDR3 has 15 amino acids. Trimming took 4 bases from V and 4 from J, leaving 16 bases between them. The CDR3 spells CASSGNTVGADTQYF. CDR3 bases: TGCGCCAGCAGCGGCAATACGGTAGGGGCAGATACGCAGTATTTT.

The V call is TRBV5-6, the J call TRBJ2-5; D remains ambiguous. Per germline, CDR1 SGHDT and CDR2 YYEEEE. The CDR3 extends over 14 amino acids. Trimming stripped 4 bases from V and 4 bases from J, with 14 bases between. CDR3 bases: TGTGCCAGCAGCCATGCCGAGCCAAGAGAGACCCAGTACTTC. This codes for CASSHAEPRETQYF.

The chain recombines TRBV9 with TRBJ2-7; a weak D match, TRBD2 (6 bases). The CDR3 sequence is 15 residues long. V shed 6 bases and J shed 6 bases, with 22 bases lying between them. Germline-derived CDR1 and CDR2 are SGDLS and YYNGEE. The CDR3 loop reads CASNPTGTPVAEQYF. DNA of the CDR3: TGTGCCAGCAATCCCACCGGGACTCCCGTCGCCGAGCAGTACTTC.

The genes are TRBV5-1 and TRBJ2-1, with a weak D call TRBD2 (6 bases). The V and J ends lost 3 bases and 0 bases respectively, with 7 bases between them. Germline V lookup: CDR1 SGHRS, CDR2 YFSETQ. The CDR3 contains 14 residues. This chain's CDR3 is CASSSGDSYNEQFF. The CDR3 DNA is TGCGCCAGCAGCTCGGGAGACTCCTACAATGAGCAGTTCTTC.

The chain links TRBV12-3 or TRBV12-4 to TRBJ2-5; D call uncertain. The CDR3 has 13 residues. Trimming shortened V by 2 bases and J by 4 bases, and 8 bases separated the two germline ends. The DNA of the CDR3 is TGTGCCAGCAGTTTACTGTACAGAGAGACCCAGTACTTC. As protein: CASSLLYRETQYF.